A selection of T cell receptor beta chains follows, all from one sample in a study of PD-L1 blockade in urothelial cancer. Sequencing was performed with immunoSEQ multiplex PCR; in TCRdb, only in-frame clones are kept and a portion is missing. The sample has roughly 50,000 clones; around 80% are singletons. This material consisted of PBMCs, taken around atezolizumab (anti-PD-L1) treatment. The receptors stem from a man in his 70s with urothelial cancer. Both conserved end residues are part of each CDR3. A D gene is named only where the DNA matches it firmly. Where a row states a size, it is once, few, many or the class of an expanded clone; other rows omit it.

d_gene | j_gene | v_gene | abundance | len | CDR3nt | CDR3aa
. | TRBJ1-2 | TRBV7-9 | many | 14 | TGTGCCAGCAGCCCCCCCTGGGAGGACTATGGCTACACCTTC | CASSPPWEDYGYTF
TRBD2 | TRBJ2-3 | TRBV19 | . | 15 | TGTGCCAGTAGTATGGCGGGACTAGCCCCAGATACGCAGTATTTT | CASSMAGLAPDTQYF
. | TRBJ2-1 | TRBV7-2 | . | 14 | TGTGCCAGCAGCCTGGCCCGAGGTGACAATGAGCAGTTCTTC | CASSLARGDNEQFF
TRBD2 | TRBJ2-1 | TRBV5-1 | few | 17 | TGCGCCAGCAGCTTAAATCCTAGCGGAGCGAGTCAGAATGAGCAGTTCTTC | CASSLNPSGASQNEQFF
TRBD1 | TRBJ2-7 | TRBV7-2 | . | 14 | TGTGCCAGCAGCTTAGGGAAGGGGGCGTACGAGCAGTACTTC | CASSLGKGAYEQYF
TRBD2 | TRBJ2-7 | TRBV7-2 | . | 17 | TGTGCCAGCAGCCCCCGGACTAGCGGGACTTCCGCCTACGAGCAGTACTTC | CASSPRTSGTSAYEQYF
. | TRBJ2-5 | TRBV29-1 | . | 11 | TGCAGCGGAACAGGGCTAGAGACCCAGTACTTC | CSGTGLETQYF
TRBD2 | TRBJ2-3 | TRBV13 | . | 15 | TGTGCCAGCAGCCCAGGACTAGCGGATGTAGATACGCAGTATTTT | CASSPGLADVDTQYF
. | TRBJ2-5 | TRBV7-3 | few | 13 | TGTGCCAGCAGCCATAACAGGGAGGGGACCCAGTACTTC | CASSHNREGTQYF
. | TRBJ1-4 | TRBV7-8 | . | 12 | TGTGCCAGCAGCCTCGGGATTGAAAAACTGTTTTTT | CASSLGIEKLFF
. | TRBJ2-1 | TRBV7-9 | . | 14 | TGTGCCAGCGGGGGGAGTAGGTTTGGCAATGAGCAGTTCTTC | CASGGSRFGNEQFF
TRBD2 | TRBJ2-1 | TRBV7-3 | . | 16 | TGTGCCAGCAGCTTGAATCGCGGGAGGGCCAGGGATGAGCAGTTCTTC | CASSLNRGRARDEQFF
TRBD2 | TRBJ2-7 | TRBV6-5 | . | 14 | TGTGCCAGCAGGGGAGGGGTTTCTAACTACGAGCAGTACTTC | CASRGGVSNYEQYF
. | TRBJ2-2 | TRBV19 | . | 13 | TGTGCCAGTAGTACTATCCAACCGAGTATACTGTTTTTT | CASSTIQPSILFF
TRBD1 | TRBJ2-3 | TRBV25-1 | . | 15 | TGTGCCAGCAGTGTGACAGGGGGACCCACAGATACGCAGTATTTT | CASSVTGGPTDTQYF
. | TRBJ1-3 | TRBV19 | . | 15 | TGTGCCAGTAGTATTCGGGGGGCTTCTGGAAACACCATATATTTT | CASSIRGASGNTIYF
TRBD2 | TRBJ2-7 | TRBV11-3 | . | 16 | TGTGCCAGCAGCTTAGATCTTGCTAGCGGGGCCTACGAGCAGTACTTC | CASSLDLASGAYEQYF
. | TRBJ2-6 | TRBV2 | . | 16 | TGTGCCAGCAGTTCGGGACACCACTCTGGGGCCAACGTCCTGACTTTC | CASSSGHHSGANVLTF
. | TRBJ2-4 | TRBV11-1 | few | 12 | TGTGCCAGCAGTCCATCGCGCCCGTATCAGTACTTC | CASSPSRPYQYF
TRBD1 | TRBJ2-5 | TRBV7-2 | . | 16 | TGTGCCAGCAGTCCCGTACCGGGACAGGGTTTGGAGACCCAGTACTTC | CASSPVPGQGLETQYF
TRBD1 | TRBJ2-2 | TRBV4-1 | medium-sized | 14 | TGCGCCAGCAGCGGGCAGGGGGCCACCGGGGAGCTGTTTTTT | CASSGQGATGELFF
. | TRBJ2-7 | TRBV29-1 | . | 12 | TGCAGCGATCCGAGCGGAGCCTACGAGCAGTACTTC | CSDPSGAYEQYF
. | TRBJ1-4 | TRBV7-8 | . | 14 | TGTGCCAGCAGCTTGGCAGGGGTTAATGAAAAACTGTTTTTT | CASSLAGVNEKLFF
. | TRBJ1-1 | TRBV25-1 | . | 16 | TGTGCCAGCAGTGCGGGGGGCAGGTTCCTGAACACTGAAGCTTTCTTT | CASSAGGRFLNTEAFF
. | TRBJ2-1 | TRBV4-1 | . | 17 | TGCGCCAGCAGCCAAGATCTTGAAGGGGCCCCCCCGACTGAGCAGTTCTTC | CASSQDLEGAPPTEQFF
TRBD1 | TRBJ2-7 | TRBV27 | . | 15 | TGTGCCAGCAGTCAAGACAGGGGGCGCTCCTCCGAGCAGTACTTC | CASSQDRGRSSEQYF
. | TRBJ1-3 | TRBV19 | . | 14 | TGTGCCAGTAGAACCCGGGACATCGGAAACACCATATATTTT | CASRTRDIGNTIYF
. | TRBJ1-1 | TRBV19 | . | 12 | TGTGCCAGTAGTATAACAGGTAATGAAGCTTTCTTT | CASSITGNEAFF
. | TRBJ2-7 | TRBV18 | once | 14 | TGTGCCAGCTCACGGCAGGGCGTAGATGACGAGCAGTACTTC | CASSRQGVDDEQYF